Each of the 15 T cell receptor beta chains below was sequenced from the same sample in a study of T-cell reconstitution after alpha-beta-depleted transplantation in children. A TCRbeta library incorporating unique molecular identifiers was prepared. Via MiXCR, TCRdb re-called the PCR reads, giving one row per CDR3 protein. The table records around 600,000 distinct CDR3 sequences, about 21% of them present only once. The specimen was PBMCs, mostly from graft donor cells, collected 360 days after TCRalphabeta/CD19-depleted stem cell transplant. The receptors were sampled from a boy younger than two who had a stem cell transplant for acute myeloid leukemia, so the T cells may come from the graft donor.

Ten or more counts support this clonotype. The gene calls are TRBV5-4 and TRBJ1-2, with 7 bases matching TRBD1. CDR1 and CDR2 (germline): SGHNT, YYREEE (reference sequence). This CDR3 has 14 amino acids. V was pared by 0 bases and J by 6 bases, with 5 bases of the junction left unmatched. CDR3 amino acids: CASSLVQGNDGYTF. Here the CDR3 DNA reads TGTGCCAGCAGCTTGGTACAGGGGAACGATGGCTACACCTTC. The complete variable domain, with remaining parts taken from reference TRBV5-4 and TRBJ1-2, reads ETGVTQSPTHLIKTRGQQVTLRCSSQSGHNTVSWYQQALGQGPQFIFQYYREEENGRGNFPPRFSGLQFPNYSSELNVNALELDDSALYLCASSLVQGNDGYTFGSGTRLTVV.

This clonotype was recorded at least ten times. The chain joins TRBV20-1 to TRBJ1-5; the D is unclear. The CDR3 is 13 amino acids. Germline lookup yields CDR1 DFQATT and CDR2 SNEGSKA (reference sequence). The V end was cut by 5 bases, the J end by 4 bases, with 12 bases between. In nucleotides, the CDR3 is TGCAGTGCTCCGTTAATGGGTAATCAGCCCCAGCATTTT. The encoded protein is CSAPLMGNQPQHF.

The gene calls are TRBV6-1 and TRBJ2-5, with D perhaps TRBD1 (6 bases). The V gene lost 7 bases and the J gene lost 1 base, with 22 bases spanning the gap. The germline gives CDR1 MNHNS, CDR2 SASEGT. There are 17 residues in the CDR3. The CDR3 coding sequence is TGTGCCAGCACCAACCAACGTCCCCCCAGGGGCCAAGAGACCCAGTACTTC. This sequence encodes CASTNQRPPRGQETQYF.

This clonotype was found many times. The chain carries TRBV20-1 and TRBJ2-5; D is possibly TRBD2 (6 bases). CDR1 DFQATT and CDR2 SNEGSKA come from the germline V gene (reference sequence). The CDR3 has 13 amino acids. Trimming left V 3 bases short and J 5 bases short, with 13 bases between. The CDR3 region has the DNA TGCAGTGCTAGTGGGGGGATGACGGAGACCCAGTACTTC. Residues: CSASGGMTETQYF.

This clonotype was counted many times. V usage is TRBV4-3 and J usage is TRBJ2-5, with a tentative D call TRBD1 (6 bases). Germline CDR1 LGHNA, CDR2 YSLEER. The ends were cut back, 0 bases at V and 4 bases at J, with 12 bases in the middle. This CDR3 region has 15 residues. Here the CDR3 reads CASSQDPGDRETQYF. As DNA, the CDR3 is TGCGCCAGCAGCCAAGACCCAGGGGATCGAGAGACCCAGTACTTC.

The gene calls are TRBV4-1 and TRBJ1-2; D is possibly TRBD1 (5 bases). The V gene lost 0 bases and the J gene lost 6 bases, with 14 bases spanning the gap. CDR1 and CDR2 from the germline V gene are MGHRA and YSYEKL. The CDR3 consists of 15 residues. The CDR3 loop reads CASSQEEQGWDGYTF. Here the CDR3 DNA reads TGCGCCAGCAGCCAAGAAGAGCAGGGATGGGATGGCTACACCTTC.

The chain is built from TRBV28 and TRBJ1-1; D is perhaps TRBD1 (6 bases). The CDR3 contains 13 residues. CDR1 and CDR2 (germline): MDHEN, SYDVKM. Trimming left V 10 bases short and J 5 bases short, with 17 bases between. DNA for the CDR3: TGTGCCACCAGCCTTGGGGGGGCAACTGAAGCTTTCTTT. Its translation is CATSLGGATEAFF.

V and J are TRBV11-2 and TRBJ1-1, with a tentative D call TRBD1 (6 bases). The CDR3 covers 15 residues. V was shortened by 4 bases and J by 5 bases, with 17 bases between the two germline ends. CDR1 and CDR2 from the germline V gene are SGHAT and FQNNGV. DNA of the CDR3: TGTGCCAGCAGCTCAACGACAGGACGAGAAACTGAAGCTTTCTTT. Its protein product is CASSSTTGRETEAFF.

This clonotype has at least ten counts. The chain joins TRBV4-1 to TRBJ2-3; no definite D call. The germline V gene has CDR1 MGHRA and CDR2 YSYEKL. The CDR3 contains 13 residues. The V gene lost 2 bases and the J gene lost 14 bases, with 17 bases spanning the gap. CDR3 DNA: TGCGCCAGCAGCCAACTCGTAACCGTCGCACGGTATTTT. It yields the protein CASSQLVTVARYF.

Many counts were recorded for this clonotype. The CDR3 reads CSIMRVIYQETQYF. The CDR3 DNA is TGCAGCATTATGAGGGTAATTTACCAAGAGACCCAGTACTTC. J is TRBJ2-5 and V is TRBV29-1; maybe TRBD2 (5 bases). This CDR3 is 14 amino acids long. The germline V gene encodes CDR1 SQVTM and CDR2 ANQGSEA. Trimming stripped 8 bases from V and 0 bases from J, with 16 bases between.

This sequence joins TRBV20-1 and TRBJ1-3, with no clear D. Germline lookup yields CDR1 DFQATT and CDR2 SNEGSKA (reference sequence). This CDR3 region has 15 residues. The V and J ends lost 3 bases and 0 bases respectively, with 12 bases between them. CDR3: CSASLKISSGNTIYF. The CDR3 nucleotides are TGCAGTGCTAGCCTTAAGATTAGCTCTGGAAACACCATATATTTT.

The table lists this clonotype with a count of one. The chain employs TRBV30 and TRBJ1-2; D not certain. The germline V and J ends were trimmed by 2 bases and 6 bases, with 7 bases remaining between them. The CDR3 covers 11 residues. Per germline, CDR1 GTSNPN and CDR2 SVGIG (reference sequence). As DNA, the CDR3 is TGTGCCTGGAGTATCGGAGATGGCTACACCTTC. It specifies CAWSIGDGYTF.

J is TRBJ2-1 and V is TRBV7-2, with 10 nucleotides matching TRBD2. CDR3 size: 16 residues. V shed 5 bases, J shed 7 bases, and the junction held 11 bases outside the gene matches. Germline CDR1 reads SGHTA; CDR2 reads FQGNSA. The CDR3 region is CASSITSGVGWNEQFF. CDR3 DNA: TGTGCCAGCAGCATTACTAGCGGGGTCGGATGGAATGAGCAGTTCTTC.

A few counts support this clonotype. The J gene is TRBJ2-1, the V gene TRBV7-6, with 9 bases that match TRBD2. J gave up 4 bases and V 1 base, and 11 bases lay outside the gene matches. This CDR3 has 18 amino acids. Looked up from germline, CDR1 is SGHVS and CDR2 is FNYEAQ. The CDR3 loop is CASSLVPFSGGHYNEQFF. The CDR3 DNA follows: TGTGCCAGCAGCTTAGTCCCCTTTAGCGGGGGACATTACAATGAGCAGTTCTTC.

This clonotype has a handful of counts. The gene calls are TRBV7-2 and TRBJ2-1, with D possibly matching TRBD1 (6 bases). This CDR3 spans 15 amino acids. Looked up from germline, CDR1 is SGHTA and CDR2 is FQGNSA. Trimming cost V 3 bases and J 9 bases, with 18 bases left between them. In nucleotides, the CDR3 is TGTGCCAGCAGCTTCGCGGACAGACCGGGAAGTGAGCAGTTCTTC. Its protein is CASSFADRPGSEQFF.